The 30 T cell receptor beta chains given below trace back to one sample, sequenced in a study of cytomegalovirus exposure and HLA in healthy donors (dated by TCRdb to the late 2010s). Library prep was done by the immunoSEQ multiplex PCR assay. As stored in TCRdb, this immuneACCESS dataset retains in-frame rearrangements with V and J assigned. A fraction of the clones does not appear; measured against another copy, unresolved V genes explain less than half of the discrepancy, and the remainder lacks a known reason. For this sample the table gives 200,000 or so clones, of which roughly 85% were detected only once. 4.5% to 6% of the sample goes to the ten largest clones. Specimen: PBMCs. These receptors came from a young woman in good health and CMV-seronegative.

This rearrangement joins TRBV19 to TRBJ2-7; no reliable D call. Germline V gene sequence: CDR1 LNHDA, CDR2 SQIVND (reference sequence). Between the trimmed V and J ends, which lost 3 bases and 3 bases, there was a span of 9 bases. The CDR3 extends over 13 amino acids. The CDR3 DNA reads as TGTGCCAGTAGTATGGGTCGCCTCTACGAGCAGTACTTC. This sequence encodes CASSMGRLYEQYF.

The rearrangement joins TRBV5-5 to TRBJ2-3; weak D call: TRBD1 (6 bases). This CDR3 comprises 15 residues. The V and J ends lost 2 bases and 2 bases respectively, with 12 bases between them. The germline V gene encodes CDR1 SGHKS and CDR2 YYEKEE (reference sequence). The CDR3 sequence is CASSLVRGNTDTQYF. The CDR3 nucleotides read TGTGCCAGCAGCTTAGTCAGGGGAAACACAGATACGCAGTATTTT.

A few counts support this clone. The rearrangement joins TRBV12-5 to TRBJ2-1; D call uncertain. This CDR3 contains 12 residues. CDR1 and CDR2 (germline): LGHNT, FRNRAP. The V and J ends lost 2 bases and 5 bases respectively, with 4 bases between them. CDR3 coding DNA: TGTGCTAGTGGTTTGACAAACAATGAGCAGTTCTTC. This sequence encodes CASGLTNNEQFF.

The chain couples TRBV2 to TRBJ2-1; 10 bases align to TRBD1. V shed 4 bases and J 9 bases; nucleotides not matched to a gene: 6. The CDR3 covers 14 residues. The germline CDR1 and CDR2 sequences are SNHLY and FYNNEI. The CDR3 sequence is CASSGDRGGSEQFF. The CDR3 region has the DNA TGTGCCAGCAGTGGGGACAGGGGAGGGTCTGAGCAGTTCTTC. Full variable domain (remainder filled in from reference TRBV2 and TRBJ2-1): EPEVTQTPSHQVTQMGQEVILRCVPISNHLYFYWYRQILGQKVEFLVSFYNNEISEKSEIFDDQFSVERPDGSNFTLKIRSTKLEDSAMYFCASSGDRGGSEQFFGPGTRLTVL.

The CDR3 nucleotides read TGTGCCAGTAGTATAGCCCGCAGACAAAACATTCAGTACTTC. As protein: CASSIARRQNIQYF. The chain joins TRBV19 to TRBJ2-4; D is uncertain. This CDR3 has 14 residues. V was clipped by 1 base and J by 5 bases, with 9 bases between them. Germline loops: CDR1 LNHDA, CDR2 SQIVND (reference sequence).

This clone was picked up one time. The chain has TRBV27 and TRBJ2-7, with a weak D call TRBD1 (5 bases). The CDR3 runs 12 residues. CDR1 and CDR2 (germline): MNHEY, SMNVEV (reference sequence). V lost 8 bases and J lost 6, with 14 bases in between. Here the CDR3 reads CASSNSGLEQYF. As DNA, the CDR3 is TGTGCCAGCTCAAACTCAGGGCTCGAGCAGTACTTC.

About this clone itself: Other DNA sequences from this sample encode an identical CDR3 as well. V usage is TRBV30 and J usage is TRBJ2-5; perhaps D is TRBD1 or TRBD2 (6 bases each). V was cut by 0 bases and J by 1 base, with 9 bases left in between. The CDR3 sequence is 14 residues long. CDR1 is GTSNPN and CDR2 is SVGIG in the germline V gene (reference sequence). As DNA, the CDR3 is TGTGCCTGGAGTGTAGGGGGAGGCCAAGAGACCCAGTACTTC. It encodes CAWSVGGGQETQYF. The complete variable domain, with remaining parts taken from reference TRBV30 and TRBJ2-5, reads SQTIHQWPATLVQPVGSPLSLECTVEGTSNPNLYWYRQAAGRGLQLLFYSVGIGQISSEVPQNLSASRPQDRQFILSSKKLLLSDSGFYLCAWSVGGGQETQYFGPGTRLLVL.

This rearrangement joins TRBV18 to TRBJ2-5, with TRBD2 matching over 11 bases. The CDR3 length is 15 residues. V shed 4 bases, J shed 3 bases, and the junction held 4 bases outside the gene matches. Looked up from germline, CDR1 is KGHSH and CDR2 is LQKENI. The CDR3 sequence: CASSQGTSGKETQYF. As DNA, the CDR3 is TGTGCCAGCTCACAGGGGACTAGCGGAAAAGAGACCCAGTACTTC.

The chain has TRBV28 and TRBJ2-7; TRBD1 or TRBD2 may be the D gene (5 bases each). Germline CDR1 is MDHEN and CDR2 is SYDVKM. This CDR3 is built from 13 residues. The V end was cut by 2 bases, the J end by 5 bases, with 10 bases between. CDR3 in DNA: TGTGCCAGCAGTTTACAGGGAGTTGACGAGCAGTACTTC. It translates to CASSLQGVDEQYF.

This clone is a singleton in its sample. CDR3 DNA: TGTGCCTGGAGCCAATTTACGGACGAGCAGTACTTC. Its protein product is CAWSQFTDEQYF. V and J are TRBV30 and TRBJ2-7, with D hard to call. This CDR3 spans 12 amino acids. V was pared by 3 bases and J by 5 bases, with 11 bases between. Germline values: CDR1 GTSNPN, CDR2 SVGIG (reference sequence).

This chain uses TRBV9 with TRBJ1-3; maybe TRBD1 (5 bases). The CDR3 has 17 residues. Germline V CDR1 and CDR2: SGDLS, YYNGEE. Trimming shortened V by 0 bases and J by 0 bases, and 13 bases separated the two germline ends. The CDR3: CASSVDQRGVSGNTIYF. The CDR3 DNA is TGTGCCAGCAGCGTAGACCAGCGAGGGGTCTCTGGAAACACCATATATTTT.

V and J are TRBV2 and TRBJ2-5; 9 bases line up with TRBD2. CDR1 and CDR2 from the germline V gene are SNHLY and FYNNEI. This CDR3 has 16 amino acids. With 6 bases clipped from V and 5 bases from J, the junction kept 13 bases outside the gene matches. The CDR3 spells CASSLILAGPPETQYF. As DNA, the CDR3 is TGTGCCAGCAGCCTAATCCTAGCGGGGCCACCGGAGACCCAGTACTTC. Combining the CDR3 with reference TRBV2 and TRBJ2-5 gives the whole variable domain EPEVTQTPSHQVTQMGQEVILRCVPISNHLYFYWYRQILGQKVEFLVSFYNNEISEKSEIFDDQFSVERPDGSNFTLKIRSTKLEDSAMYFCASSLILAGPPETQYFGPGTRLLVL.

V usage is TRBV9 and J usage is TRBJ2-5; D gene uncertain. Per the germline V gene, CDR1 is SGDLS and CDR2 is YYNGEE. The CDR3 is 14 residues long. V was clipped by 0 bases and J by 5 bases, with 11 bases between them. The CDR3 protein is CASSVGNDMETQYF. CDR3 sequence (DNA): TGTGCCAGCAGCGTAGGGAATGATATGGAGACCCAGTACTTC. Based on the CDR3 plus reference TRBV9 and TRBJ2-5, the full variable domain is DSGVTQTPKHLITATGQRVTLRCSPRSGDLSVYWYQQSLDQGLQFLIQYYNGEERAKGNILERFSAQQFPDLHSELNLSSLELGDSALYFCASSVGNDMETQYFGPGTRLLVL.

The chain links TRBV29-1 to TRBJ1-2, with TRBD1 identical over 8 bases. The ends lost 5 bases at V and 8 bases at J; junction bases unmatched: 4. The CDR3 is 11 residues long. CDR1 is SQVTM, CDR2 ANQGSEA, per germline. CDR3 protein: CSVHGQGGYTF. CDR3 coding DNA: TGCAGCGTTCACGGACAGGGAGGCTACACCTTC.

The CDR3 here is CASSGATEAFF. The CDR3 region has the DNA TGCGCCAGCAGTGGGGCCACTGAAGCTTTCTTT. The rearrangement uses TRBV10-2 and TRBJ1-1; D is ambiguous. The CDR3 has 11 amino acids. V lost 4 bases and J lost 4, with 4 bases in between. Germline V gene data show CDR1 as WSHSY and CDR2 as SAAADI.

This clone was seen a handful of times. The chain links TRBV6-1 to TRBJ1-5; the match to TRBD1 covers 9 bases. The germline gives CDR1 MNHNS, CDR2 SASEGT. The length of the CDR3 is 14 residues. Trimming took 11 bases from V and 7 from J; bases not matched to a gene: 12. In DNA, the CDR3 is TGTGCCGCGAGTTGGTCCGGGACAGGGCAGCCCCAGCATTTT. Encoded protein: CAASWSGTGQPQHF.

This sequence joins TRBV20-1 and TRBJ2-7; D gene ambiguous. This CDR3 has 10 residues. The V gene lost 5 bases and the J gene lost 3 bases, with 5 bases spanning the gap. CDR1 and CDR2 from the germline V gene are DFQATT and SNEGSKA (reference sequence). The CDR3, as DNA: TGCAGTGCTGGTTTCTACGAGCAGTACTTC. This codes for CSAGFYEQYF.

The chain combines TRBV30 with TRBJ2-5; D is undetermined. Trimming took 3 bases from V and 7 from J, leaving 9 bases between them. The CDR3 contains 11 residues. Looked up from germline, CDR1 is GTSNPN and CDR2 is SVGIG (reference sequence). CDR3 in amino acids: CAWSVPGTQYF. As DNA, the CDR3 is TGTGCCTGGAGCGTGCCAGGGACCCAGTACTTC.

This chain joins TRBV27 and TRBJ2-3; either TRBD1 or TRBD2 may supply D (5 bases each). V gave up 7 bases and J gave up 4 bases, with 15 bases separating them. Germline V gene lookup returns CDR1 MNHEY and CDR2 SMNVEV (reference sequence). The CDR3 spans 14 residues. The CDR3 coding sequence is TGTGCCAGCACAGGGCTGGGGGACCCAGATACGCAGTATTTT. Translated, it gives CASTGLGDPDTQYF.

V usage is TRBV28 and J usage is TRBJ2-7; 9 bases match TRBD2. This CDR3 contains 15 residues. J lost 4 bases, V lost 3 bases, and 7 bases had no gene match. Germline lookup yields CDR1 MDHEN and CDR2 SYDVKM. CDR3 region: CASSFSGRRGYEQYF. CDR3 nucleotide sequence: TGTGCCAGCAGTTTTAGCGGGAGAAGGGGTTACGAGCAGTACTTC.

The gene calls are TRBV4-1 and TRBJ1-1, with D perhaps TRBD1 (6 bases). The length of the CDR3 is 15 residues. Trimming took off 4 bases at V and 4 bases at J, with 16 bases between the two ends. From germline, CDR1 is MGHRA and CDR2 YSYEKL. CDR3 bases: TGCGCCAGCAGCCCCGCGGCAGGGGCGGTCACTGAAGCTTTCTTT. Translated, it gives CASSPAAGAVTEAFF.

V is TRBV5-4 and J is TRBJ2-2; D is possibly TRBD1 (5 bases). The V and J ends lost 0 bases and 1 base respectively, with 10 bases between them. The CDR3 runs to 16 residues. Germline loops: CDR1 SGHNT, CDR2 YYREEE (reference sequence). The CDR3 DNA sequence: TGTGCCAGCAGCTTGGGAATAACAGGGAACACCGGGGAGCTGTTTTTT. It is translated as CASSLGITGNTGELFF.

The chain joins TRBV2 to TRBJ2-2; a weak D match, TRBD1 (5 bases). V was clipped by 3 bases and J by 6 bases, with 14 bases between them. This CDR3 region has 15 residues. Per germline, CDR1 SNHLY and CDR2 FYNNEI. CDR3 residues: CASSEWQGLAGELFF. CDR3 nucleotide sequence: TGTGCCAGCAGTGAGTGGCAGGGTCTGGCCGGGGAGCTGTTTTTT.

The gene calls are TRBV13 and TRBJ2-1; no definite D call. V lost 0 bases and J lost 5, with 5 bases in between. CDR1 PRHDT and CDR2 FYEKMQ come from the germline V gene (reference sequence). The CDR3 runs 13 residues. This chain's CDR3 is CASSLGRDNEQFF. DNA for the CDR3: TGTGCCAGCAGCTTAGGTAGGGACAATGAGCAGTTCTTC.

This clone was counted once. The rearrangement links TRBV13 to TRBJ1-5; D remains ambiguous. The length of the CDR3 is 13 residues. Germline-derived CDR1 and CDR2 are PRHDT and FYEKMQ (reference sequence). Trimming shortened V by 0 bases and J by 4 bases, and 4 bases separated the two germline ends. The CDR3 region has the DNA TGTGCCAGCAGCTTAGGCCCTAATCAGCCCCAGCATTTT. It translates to CASSLGPNQPQHF.

The chain carries TRBV9 and TRBJ2-1; possibly TRBD2 for D (7 bases). The V end was cut by 3 bases, the J end by 6 bases, with 22 bases between. Germline loops: CDR1 SGDLS, CDR2 YYNGEE. The CDR3 totals 17 residues. As DNA, the CDR3 is TGTGCCAGCAGCGACTCTCCCATTCGGGGGGCAGGCAATGAGCAGTTCTTC. Translation gives CASSDSPIRGAGNEQFF.

The chain couples TRBV7-9 to TRBJ2-2; tentative D call: TRBD1 (6 bases). Trimming cost V 4 bases and J 6 bases, with 15 bases left between them. The CDR3 runs to 15 residues. The germline gives CDR1 SEHNR, CDR2 FQNEAQ (reference sequence). The DNA of the CDR3 is TGTGCCAGCAGCTGGGGCACTGGGGGCCCCGGGGAGCTGTTTTTT. Protein: CASSWGTGGPGELFF.

The chain combines TRBV19 with TRBJ2-2, with D tentatively TRBD1 (5 bases). This CDR3 is built from 17 residues. V was shortened by 7 bases and J by 3 bases, with 21 bases between the two germline ends. CDR1 and CDR2 from the germline V gene are LNHDA and SQIVND (reference sequence). The CDR3 protein is CASTTGRSGGDTGELFF. CDR3 in DNA: TGTGCCAGTACCACAGGTCGGTCGGGTGGGGACACCGGGGAGCTGTTTTTT.

With regard to this clone: The sample carries other DNA sequences with the same CDR3. J is TRBJ2-1 and V is TRBV2, with a weak D call TRBD1 (5 bases). Per germline, CDR1 SNHLY and CDR2 FYNNEI. The CDR3 spans 12 residues. The V end was cut by 5 bases, the J end by 6 bases, with 8 bases between. DNA of the CDR3: TGTGCCAGCAGTCCCGACAGCAATGAGCAGTTCTTC. Translating gives CASSPDSNEQFF.

The table lists this clone with a few counts. This sample includes further DNA sequences coding for the same CDR3. This chain joins TRBV2 and TRBJ1-5; D perhaps matches TRBD1 (6 bases). CDR3 length: 11 amino acids. V was shortened by 9 bases and J by 7 bases, with 10 bases between the two germline ends. CDR1 and CDR2 (germline): SNHLY, FYNNEI. CDR3 nucleotide sequence: TGTGCCAGTGGGGGGCCGCAGCCCCAGCATTTT. Residues: CASGGPQPQHF.